Presented here are 6 T cell receptor beta chains from one specimen sequenced in a study of T cells in Graves' hyperthyroidism and ophthalmopathy. RNA transcripts served as the template for amplifying TCR beta CDR3 regions. First-round RT-PCR targeting the TCR CDR3 was performed with the HTBI primer set. A single record per CDR3 protein comes from TCRdb applying MiXCR to the multiplex PCR reads. The repertoire holds more than 500,000 distinct CDR3 sequences, with roughly 15% as singletons. The specimen sequenced was blood. The origin of the receptors is a woman aged 40 to 50 with Graves' hyperthyroidism.

This clonotype was found many times. The chain links TRBV11-1 to TRBJ2-3, with TRBD1 matching 10 bases. Germline trimming cut 5 bases from V and 1 base from J; bases unmatched to any gene: 9. Per germline, CDR1 SGHAT and CDR2 FQDESV (reference sequence). CDR3 length equals 17 residues. The CDR3 DNA reads as TGTGCCAGCAGCAACTCCGGGACAGGGGTCCGCACAGATACGCAGTATTTT. Translated: CASSNSGTGVRTDTQYF. The variable domain in full, completed from reference TRBV11-1 and TRBJ2-3, reads EAEVAQSPRYKITEKSQAVAFWCDPISGHATLYWYRQILGQGPELLVQFQDESVVDDSQLPKDRFSAERLKGVDSTLKIQPAELGDSAMYLCASSNSGTGVRTDTQYFGPGTRLTVL.

This clonotype was found many times. The chain links TRBV3-1 to TRBJ2-3; D not certain. Germline V gene lookup returns CDR1 LGHDT and CDR2 YNNKEL (reference sequence). V was trimmed by 1 base and J by 0 bases, leaving 8 bases between them. The CDR3 consists of 15 residues. CDR3: CASSQASTSTDTQYF. The CDR3 DNA sequence: TGTGCCAGCAGCCAAGCTTCGACTAGCACAGATACGCAGTATTTT.

This chain connects TRBV7-9 to TRBJ2-1; 13 bases agree with TRBD2. Germline loops: CDR1 SEHNR, CDR2 FQNEAQ (reference sequence). CDR3 size: 18 residues. V shed 4 bases and J 0 bases; nucleotides not matched to a gene: 6. The CDR3 nucleotides are TGTGCCAGCAGCTCAATGACTAGCGGGAGGAGCTCCTACAATGAGCAGTTCTTC. Translation gives CASSSMTSGRSSYNEQFF.

J is TRBJ1-2 and V is TRBV7-9; possible D gene TRBD1, 5 bases. This CDR3 comprises 16 residues. V lost 2 bases, J lost 4 bases, and 17 bases lay in between. The germline gives CDR1 SEHNR, CDR2 FQNEAQ (reference sequence). The CDR3 reads CASSLLPGQGGYGYTF. CDR3 nucleotides: TGTGCCAGCAGCTTACTGCCCGGACAAGGCGGCTATGGCTACACCTTC. Combining the CDR3 with reference TRBV7-9 and TRBJ1-2 gives the whole variable domain DTGVSQNPRHKITKRGQNVTFRCDPISEHNRLYWYRQTLGQGPEFLTYFQNEAQLEKSRLLSDRFSAERPKGSFSTLEIQRTEQGDSAMYLCASSLLPGQGGYGYTFGSGTRLTVV.

In its sample, this clonotype was seen a few times. The V gene is TRBV28, the J gene TRBJ2-5; 10 bases fit TRBD1. The germline V gene has CDR1 MDHEN and CDR2 SYDVKM. The trim removed 4 bases at V and 12 bases at J, leaving 14 bases unmatched. This CDR3 is built from 15 residues. In nucleotides, the CDR3 is TGTGCCAGCAGTTCTCGCGGGACAGGGGCCCCCGTAGAGTACTTC. Protein: CASSSRGTGAPVEYF.

This clonotype was seen many times. V gene TRBV13 combines with J gene TRBJ2-3, with 15 bases identical to TRBD2. Germline CDR1 and CDR2: PRHDT and FYEKMQ (reference sequence). The CDR3 totals 16 residues. V shed 4 bases and J 4 bases; nucleotides not matched to a gene: 3. In DNA, the CDR3 is TGTGCCAGCAGCTCCGGGACTAGCGGGAGGCCAGATACGCAGTATTTT. As protein: CASSSGTSGRPDTQYF.